This T cell receptor beta chain was profiled in a study of blood T cell repertoires in COVID-19. Study information: COVID-19 samples from acute and convalescent phases originated in the United States, Italy and Spain. T cells, B-cell-depleted T cells, or PBMCs supplied cDNA or gDNA.

The germline V gene encodes CDR1 SEHNR and CDR2 FQNEAQ (reference sequence). Trimming took 1 base from V and 4 from J; bases not matched to a gene: 3. The length of the CDR3 is 14 residues. Assay used: immunoSEQ multiplex PCR; TCRdb lists only in-frame clones, some missing. The table has more than 90,000 clones, 82% seen once; the top ten hold approximately 7.9%. Sequencing was done on a sample of peripheral blood. The TCR was taken from a man between 65 and 85 years old with acute or convalescent COVID-19. J is TRBJ1-2 and V is TRBV7-9; the match to TRBD1 covers 7 bases. The CDR3 bases are TGTGCCAGCAGCTTAGAGGGGGCCGTCTATGGCTACACCTTC. Amino acid sequence: CASSLEGAVYGYTF.